The T cell receptor (beta chain) under discussion was sequenced for a study of shared clonotypes between healthy human individuals. Across the whole study: CD8 memory received one plate per donor, CD8 naive two, CD4 memory three and CD4 naive three. Overall study findings and caveats: Represented genetic and exposure-history diversity was restricted by having few donors. Shared clonotypes: approximately 5% naive CD4, roughly 3.5% naive CD8, under 2.5% memory CD4, 0.4% memory CD8.

The CDR3 runs 14 residues. CDR1 is SGHKS and CDR2 is YYEKEE in the germline V gene (reference sequence). The germline V and J ends were trimmed by 0 bases and 3 bases, with 9 bases remaining between them. Original processing methods: Junction-only sequences produced by ImmunoSEQ had no quality scores, so filtering differed. The data were produced by immunoSEQ multiplex PCR, yet TCRdb's version contains in-frame clones alone and is incomplete. V and J calls and clone size follow that table, whereas D and trimming were derived from the DNA. The table shows over a million clones, with roughly 95% occurring only once. Worth noting for this clone: Its target is not known.

The TCR sequence derives from a man aged 25 to 40 in good health. The chain carries TRBV5-5 and TRBJ1-1; D is unclear. The sequencing input was naive CD4+ T cells sorted from blood. Subset reported: CD45RA+ positively selected. DNA for the CDR3: TGTGCCAGCAGCTTGGCCCCCGGGGACACTGAAGCTTTCTTT. This encodes CASSLAPGDTEAFF.